The 9 T cell receptor beta chains in this list originate from one sample, sequenced in a study of T cell responses to AZD1222 COVID-19 vaccine. TCRdb's copy holds only in-frame clones and misses some; the assay was immunoSEQ multiplex PCR. Among 200,000 to 250,000 clones listed, around 94% were seen once. This material consisted of peripheral blood, taken 28 days after the second dose of the MenACWY control vaccine. These receptors all come from an adult who received the MenACWY meningococcal vaccine as a control.

The V and J genes are TRBV12-3 or TRBV12-4 and TRBJ1-1; D is unresolved. Trimming stripped 6 bases from V and 8 bases from J, with 10 bases between. The CDR3 is 11 residues long. This CDR3 is CASSGGSEAFF. In DNA form, the CDR3 reads TGTGCCAGCAGCGGCGGATCCGAAGCTTTCTTT.

The chain is built from TRBV29-1 and TRBJ2-7, with D uncertain. Trimming removed 3 bases from V and 0 bases from J, with 6 bases in between. CDR3 length equals 12 residues. CDR1 is SQVTM and CDR2 is ANQGSEA in the germline V gene. CDR3 in amino acids: CSVDYGSYEQYF. The CDR3 bases are TGCAGCGTTGACTACGGCTCCTACGAGCAGTACTTC.

The CDR3 DNA is TGTGCCAGTAGTATCGACCCCTACGAGCAGTACTTC. Translating gives CASSIDPYEQYF. The V call is TRBV19, the J call TRBJ2-7, with D unresolved. This CDR3 is built from 12 residues. The germline V gene has CDR1 LNHDA and CDR2 SQIVND (reference sequence). Trimming removed 3 bases at V and 2 bases at J, with 5 bases between.

The J gene is TRBJ1-1, the V gene TRBV6-5; D may be TRBD1 (5 bases). Germline V gene sequence: CDR1 MNHEY, CDR2 SVGAGI. This CDR3 is 14 amino acids long. V was clipped by 2 bases and J by 1 base, with 8 bases between them. The CDR3 coding sequence is TGTGCCAGCAGTTACGGGGACGAGAACACTGAAGCTTTCTTT. It is translated as CASSYGDENTEAFF.

The chain combines TRBV24-1 with TRBJ2-3; no clear D gene. V was cut by 5 bases and J by 0 bases, with 17 bases left in between. The CDR3 sequence is 17 residues long. Germline CDR1 KGHDR, CDR2 SFDVKD. CDR3 amino acids: CATSGGSAEASTDTQYF. The CDR3 nucleotides are TGTGCCACCAGTGGCGGTTCGGCGGAAGCTAGCACAGATACGCAGTATTTT.

The rearrangement joins TRBV30 to TRBJ1-2, with 9 positions matching TRBD1. V lost 3 bases, J lost 8 bases, and 7 bases stayed unmatched. The CDR3 is made up of 13 amino acids. Germline V gives CDR1 GTSNPN, CDR2 SVGIG (reference sequence). CDR3 sequence (DNA): TGTGCCTGGAGCGAGGACAGGGGAGACGGCTACACCTTC. Protein: CAWSEDRGDGYTF.

The chain is built from TRBV9 and TRBJ1-6; maybe TRBD1 (6 bases). CDR3 length: 16 amino acids. V was trimmed by 4 bases and J by 0 bases, leaving 11 bases between them. The V gene's germline CDR1 is SGDLS and CDR2 YYNGEE. The DNA for the CDR3 is TGTGCCAGCAGCCCTAACAGGGACTCCTATAATTCACCCCTCCACTTT. Its translation is CASSPNRDSYNSPLHF.

This chain links TRBV5-1 with TRBJ2-3, with D possibly TRBD2 on 5 matching bases. V was cut by 0 bases and J by 6 bases, with 8 bases left in between. Looked up from germline, CDR1 is SGHRS and CDR2 is YFSETQ. CDR3 length: 13 amino acids. CDR3: CASSLAGMDTQYF. The CDR3 region has the DNA TGCGCCAGCAGCTTGGCGGGGATGGATACGCAGTATTTT.

This chain uses TRBV29-1 with TRBJ2-5; no firm D call. The germline CDR1 and CDR2 sequences are SQVTM and ANQGSEA. This CDR3 region has 10 residues. V was cut by 7 bases and J by 3 bases, with 6 bases left in between. CDR3 in DNA: TGCAGCGCCGTAAAAGAGACCCAGTACTTC. Translation: CSAVKETQYF.